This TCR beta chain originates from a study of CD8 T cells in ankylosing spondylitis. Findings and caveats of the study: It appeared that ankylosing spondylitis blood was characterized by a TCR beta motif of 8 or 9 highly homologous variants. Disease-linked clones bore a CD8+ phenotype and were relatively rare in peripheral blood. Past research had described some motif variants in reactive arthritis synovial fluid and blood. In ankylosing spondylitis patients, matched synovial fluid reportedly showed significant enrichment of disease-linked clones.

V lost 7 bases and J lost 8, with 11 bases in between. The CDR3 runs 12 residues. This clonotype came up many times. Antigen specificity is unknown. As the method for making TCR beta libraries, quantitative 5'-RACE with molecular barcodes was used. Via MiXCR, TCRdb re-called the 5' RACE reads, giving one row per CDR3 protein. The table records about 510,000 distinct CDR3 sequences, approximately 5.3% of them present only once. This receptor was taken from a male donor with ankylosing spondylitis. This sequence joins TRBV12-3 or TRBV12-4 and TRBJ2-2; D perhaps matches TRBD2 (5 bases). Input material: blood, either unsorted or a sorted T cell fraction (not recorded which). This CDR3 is CASTRESGELFF. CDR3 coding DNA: TGTGCCAGCACCCGGGAATCTGGGGAGCTGTTTTTT.